This T cell receptor beta chain was sequenced for a study of cytomegalovirus exposure and HLA in healthy donors. Study-level results: The study dropped some indistinguishable V segments, TRBV6-2 and TRBV6-3 among them. The only immune exposure information that was available was CMV serostatus. The authors considered a cluster of highly shared sequence variants likely to be a sequencing artifact.

Researchers ran the PCR with 60 Vbeta and 13 Jbeta primers. The protocol was immunoSEQ multiplex PCR, while the TCRdb copy is restricted to in-frame clones and leaves out a portion. The sample records more than 200,000 clones, over 75% being singletons. Trimming stripped 5 bases from V and 7 bases from J, with 23 bases between. The CDR3 is 16 amino acids. CDR1 MNHEY and CDR2 SMNVEV come from the germline V gene (reference sequence). A remark on this clone: Its antigen is unknown.

The TCR comes from a girl aged 2-10 years in good health and CMV-seronegative. Sequencing was done on a sample of PBMCs. This rearrangement joins TRBV27 to TRBJ1-1; D is undetermined. The CDR3 DNA is TGTGCCAGCAGTCCCGTTTCCTCCTTTCAACGGGGTGAAGCTTTCTTT. It encodes CASSPVSSFQRGEAFF.